The clone carrying this T cell receptor (beta chain) was recorded once. The CDR3 extends over 15 amino acids. Germline V lookup: CDR1 GTSNPN, CDR2 SVGIG (reference sequence). The V end lost 2 bases, the J end lost 6 bases, and 16 bases lay between the germline ends. These data come from a study of blood T cell repertoires in COVID-19. On the study more broadly: Samples of COVID-19 (acute and convalescent) were obtained from the United States, Italy and Spain. From T cells, B-cell-depleted T cells, or PBMCs came the material, which was cDNA or gDNA.

Seattle enrolled patients during active infection and tracked them longitudinally. The authors' processing: Reference gene primer amplification gave nucleated cell count estimates. Generated by immunoSEQ multiplex PCR, the TCRdb table keeps only in-frame clones and is missing some. The V and J calls and clone size come from that table; D and trimming were worked out from the DNA. The data contain about 160,000 clones, about 92% of them singletons. The chain joins TRBV30 to TRBJ2-2; maybe TRBD2 (6 bases). The sequenced sample consisted of peripheral blood. This receptor was identified in a man younger than 40 with COVID-19, enrolled during active disease. Here the CDR3 DNA reads TGTGCCTGGAGTCCACCTCCGGGGGTCTCCGGGGAGCTGTTTTTT. This sequence encodes CAWSPPPGVSGELFF.